The 24 T cell receptor beta chains below come from one sample, sequenced in a study of cytomegalovirus exposure and HLA in healthy donors. This table comes from immunoSEQ multiplex PCR, and its TCRdb copy is limited to in-frame clones, with some not included. The table has about 360,000 clones, about nine tenths seen once. The sequenced sample consisted of PBMCs. Every receptor here comes from a woman aged 18 to 35 in good health and CMV-seronegative.

This clone was found once. The chain joins TRBV29-1 to TRBJ1-2; no firm D call. V lost 2 bases and J lost 3, with 13 bases in between. This CDR3 has 14 residues. CDR1 is SQVTM, CDR2 ANQGSEA, per germline. The CDR3 sequence: CSVELAGSDYGYTF. CDR3 bases: TGCAGCGTTGAACTTGCGGGTAGCGACTATGGCTACACCTTC.

V usage is TRBV6-6 and J usage is TRBJ1-5; tentative D call: TRBD1 (6 bases). Trimming pared 4 bases from V and 6 bases from J, leaving 19 bases between. This CDR3 is built from 16 residues. Germline-derived CDR1 and CDR2 are MNHNY and SVGAGI (reference sequence). CDR3 nucleotides: TGTGCCAGCAGTTCCATGAACAGGGATTTCGGTCAGCCCCAGCATTTT. Translation gives CASSSMNRDFGQPQHF.

This rearrangement joins TRBV27 to TRBJ2-7; D gene uncertain. V lost 8 bases and J 4 bases, leaving 21 bases between the germline ends. The CDR3 has 15 residues. Per the germline V gene, CDR1 is MNHEY and CDR2 is SMNVEV (reference sequence). The CDR3, as DNA: TGTGCCAGCCGTCCTACGCCTACCCCTTATTACGAGCAGTACTTC. Residues: CASRPTPTPYYEQYF.

This clone appeared once. Here the CDR3 reads CASSDGGNQPQHF. The CDR3 DNA reads TGTGCCAGCAGTGATGGGGGGAATCAGCCCCAGCATTTT. V gene TRBV2 combines with J gene TRBJ1-5; possibly TRBD1 for D (5 bases). Looked up from germline, CDR1 is SNHLY and CDR2 is FYNNEI. Trimming stripped 3 bases from V and 4 bases from J, with 7 bases between. The CDR3 has 13 amino acids.

The J gene is TRBJ2-7, the V gene TRBV19, with TRBD2 identical over 10 bases. CDR3 length: 15 amino acids. The ends lost 6 bases at V and 0 bases at J; junction bases unmatched: 5. Per germline, CDR1 LNHDA and CDR2 SQIVND (reference sequence). The CDR3 DNA follows: TGTGCCAGTAGGCCCGGGACTAGCGCCTCCTACGAGCAGTACTTC. Encoded protein: CASRPGTSASYEQYF.

The chain couples TRBV6-1 to TRBJ2-1, with unresolved D. This CDR3 is built from 12 residues. Germline CDR1 is MNHNS and CDR2 is SASEGT. V was cut by 7 bases and J by 9 bases, with 13 bases left in between. In DNA, the CDR3 is TGTGCCAGCAACGAATCTCCGGGTGAGCAGTTCTTC. Translation gives CASNESPGEQFF.

Comment on this clone: Other DNA sequences in the sample encode the same CDR3. The chain is built from TRBV28 and TRBJ2-3, with 7 nucleotides matching TRBD2. CDR1 and CDR2 (germline): MDHEN, SYDVKM. The CDR3 spans 14 residues. V dropped 6 bases and J dropped 1; count of bases not matched to a gene: 4. Here the CDR3 DNA reads TGTGCCAGCAGCCCTCGGGGGGGCACAGATACGCAGTATTTT. As protein: CASSPRGGTDTQYF.

The rearrangement joins TRBV2 to TRBJ2-5; tentative D call: TRBD1 (5 bases). The CDR3 sequence is 13 residues long. Between the trimmed V and J ends, which lost 4 bases and 2 bases, there was a span of 8 bases. Germline V gene sequence: CDR1 SNHLY, CDR2 FYNNEI. DNA for the CDR3: TGTGCCAGCAGTGGACAGAGGCAAGAGACCCAGTACTTC. It translates to CASSGQRQETQYF.

The chain couples TRBV28 to TRBJ1-2; tentatively, D is TRBD1 (5 bases). The V and J ends lost 8 bases and 0 bases respectively, with 19 bases between them. Germline V gene sequence: CDR1 MDHEN, CDR2 SYDVKM. The CDR3 spans 16 residues. CDR3 in amino acids: CASSSPREMANYGYTF. CDR3 coding DNA: TGTGCCAGCTCCTCCCCCAGGGAAATGGCTAACTATGGCTACACCTTC.

This chain joins TRBV21-1 and TRBJ1-6; the table's D call TRBD1 went unverified against the DNA. TRBV21-1 is annotated as a pseudogene. The CDR3 covers 16 residues. The CDR3 here is CASSKVVWATNSPLHF. The CDR3 nucleotides read TGTGCCAGCAGCAAAGTGGTCTGGGCTACTAATTCACCCCTCCACTTT.

The chain is built from TRBV7-9 and TRBJ1-2; the match to TRBD1 covers 8 bases. The V segment lost 5 bases and the J segment 2 bases; nucleotides outside the gene matches: 13. Germline V gene sequence: CDR1 SEHNR, CDR2 FQNEAQ (reference sequence). The CDR3 runs 17 residues. CDR3: CASSHTLTGDLNYGYTF. CDR3 coding DNA: TGTGCCAGCAGCCACACCCTGACAGGGGACTTAAACTATGGCTACACCTTC.

The genes are TRBV6-1 and TRBJ2-1, with 10 bases aligning to TRBD2. V was clipped by 2 bases and J by 8 bases; unmatched bases: 6. This CDR3 spans 15 amino acids. Germline V gene data show CDR1 as MNHNS and CDR2 as SASEGT. CDR3 loop: CASSERLAGVHEQFF. The CDR3, as DNA: TGTGCCAGCAGTGAACGGCTAGCGGGAGTCCATGAGCAGTTCTTC.

The chain employs TRBV27 and TRBJ2-1; 10 nucleotides line up with TRBD2. This CDR3 has 19 amino acids. V was pared by 1 base and J by 7 bases, with 16 bases of the junction left unmatched. CDR1 and CDR2 from the germline V gene are MNHEY and SMNVEV (reference sequence). The CDR3 protein is CASSLFIFAASGSRNEQFF. The CDR3 coding sequence is TGTGCCAGCAGTTTATTTATTTTCGCCGCTAGCGGGAGTAGGAATGAGCAGTTCTTC.

The chain uses TRBV4-1 and TRBJ2-7; D might be TRBD1 (7 bases). V lost 4 bases and J lost 5, with 21 bases in between. The CDR3 is 16 residues long. Looked up from germline, CDR1 is MGHRA and CDR2 is YSYEKL. CDR3 in DNA: TGCGCCAGCAGCCCCGGTGGGGGCCAGGGGGGCCACGAGCAGTACTTC. Protein product: CASSPGGGQGGHEQYF.

This chain links TRBV6-1 with TRBJ2-3, with TRBD2 matching 8 bases. CDR1 is MNHNS, CDR2 SASEGT, per germline. V shed 6 bases, J shed 6 bases, and the junction held 8 bases outside the gene matches. CDR3 length equals 14 residues. CDR3 nucleotide sequence: TGTGCCAGCAGCACGGGACTAGGTGCGGATACGCAGTATTTT. This translates into CASSTGLGADTQYF.

The V call is TRBV29-1, the J call TRBJ2-7, with TRBD2 matching 7 bases. This CDR3 spans 13 amino acids. Germline CDR1 reads SQVTM; CDR2 reads ANQGSEA. V trimming: 3 bases; J trimming: 7 bases; junction bases outside the gene matches: 9. The CDR3 loop is CSVEGVGTTEQYF. The CDR3, as DNA: TGCAGCGTTGAGGGGGTCGGGACTACGGAGCAGTACTTC.

The rearrangement joins TRBV29-1 to TRBJ2-5; possibly TRBD1 for D (5 bases). The CDR3 is 15 amino acids. Trimming cost V 3 bases and J 2 bases, with 16 bases left between them. Looked up from germline, CDR1 is SQVTM and CDR2 is ANQGSEA. The chain's CDR3 is CSVDGQGRAQETQYF. The CDR3 region has the DNA TGCAGCGTTGACGGTCAGGGTCGAGCTCAAGAGACCCAGTACTTC.

The chain has TRBV11-2 and TRBJ2-7; 9 nucleotides match TRBD1. The V gene's germline CDR1 is SGHAT and CDR2 FQNNGV. V shed 6 bases and J 1 base; nucleotides not matched to a gene: 7. The CDR3 runs 15 residues. CDR3 loop: CASSTPGTGSYEQYF. DNA of the CDR3: TGTGCCAGCAGTACCCCCGGGACAGGGTCCTACGAGCAGTACTTC.

The chain carries TRBV13 and TRBJ2-7, with TRBD1 matching over 11 bases. Germline V gene lookup returns CDR1 PRHDT and CDR2 FYEKMQ (reference sequence). With 4 bases clipped from V and 7 bases from J, the junction kept 3 bases outside the gene matches. This CDR3 region has 13 residues. The CDR3 DNA follows: TGTGCCAGCAGCTGGGGGACAGGGGGAGAGCAGTACTTC. It encodes CASSWGTGGEQYF.

Only one count was recorded for this clone. The V gene is TRBV7-9, the J gene TRBJ2-3; D remains unclear. The CDR3 extends over 14 amino acids. V lost 3 bases and J lost 0, with 7 bases in between. Germline CDR1 is SEHNR and CDR2 is FQNEAQ (reference sequence). The CDR3 loop reads CASSLGRSTDTQYF. CDR3 in DNA: TGTGCCAGCAGCTTGGGCAGGAGCACAGATACGCAGTATTTT. Variable domain in full (rest from reference TRBV7-9 and TRBJ2-3): DTGVSQNPRHKITKRGQNVTFRCDPISEHNRLYWYRQTLGQGPEFLTYFQNEAQLEKSRLLSDRFSAERPKGSFSTLEIQRTEQGDSAMYLCASSLGRSTDTQYFGPGTRLTVL.

This clone has just a few counts. The V gene is TRBV27, the J gene TRBJ1-1, with D perhaps matching TRBD1 (6 bases). V lost 5 bases, J lost 7 bases, and 23 bases lay in between. Germline loops: CDR1 MNHEY, CDR2 SMNVEV (reference sequence). The CDR3 runs to 16 residues. The CDR3 nucleotides read TGTGCCAGCAGTGACCAACAGGGAAACTTCTTCCGTGAAGCTTTCTTT. This codes for CASSDQQGNFFREAFF.

Concerning this clone: The same CDR3 can be traced to other DNA sequences in this sample. The rearrangement links TRBV5-1 to TRBJ1-1, with D unresolved. This CDR3 region has 14 residues. Trimming left V 4 bases short and J 0 bases short, with 10 bases between. CDR1 and CDR2 from the germline V gene are SGHRS and YFSETQ. The CDR3 DNA is TGCGCCAGCAGCCTTGGTAGTATGAACACTGAAGCTTTCTTT. This codes for CASSLGSMNTEAFF.

The genes are TRBV14 and TRBJ2-2, with D perhaps matching TRBD2 (5 bases). The CDR3 runs to 16 residues. V gave up 3 bases and J gave up 4 bases, with 15 bases separating them. CDR1 is SGHDN, CDR2 FVKESK, per germline. The CDR3 loop is CASSQVDWETTGELFF. For the CDR3, the DNA is TGTGCCAGCAGCCAGGTTGATTGGGAGACCACCGGGGAGCTGTTTTTT.

This chain links TRBV5-1 with TRBJ1-1; D remains ambiguous. The V and J ends lost 0 bases and 2 bases respectively, with 8 bases between them. The CDR3 length is 14 residues. The germline V gene encodes CDR1 SGHRS and CDR2 YFSETQ. CDR3 in DNA: TGCGCCAGCAGCTTGGACCCTAGAAACACTGAAGCTTTCTTT. As protein: CASSLDPRNTEAFF.